The rows below give T cell receptor beta chains drawn from one sample of a study of shared clonotypes between healthy human individuals. The data were produced by immunoSEQ multiplex PCR, yet TCRdb's version contains in-frame clones alone and is incomplete. The table includes roughly 2.6 million clones, around 94% detected once. Sequences were obtained from naive CD4+ T cells sorted from blood. The receptors shown here come from a man between 18 and 29 years old in good health. Both conserved end residues are part of each CDR3. The order of the fields is V gene, clone size, J gene, D gene, CDR3 length, CDR3 DNA, CDR3 protein. The D gene is left open where the match is weak. Clone size, where shown, is once, few, many, or a class for clones that have expanded.

v_gene: TRBV7-9
abundance: -
j_gene: TRBJ2-2
d_gene: -
len: 15
CDR3nt: TGTGCCAGCAGCTTAAGCTCCCTTAACACCGGGGAGCTGTTTTTT
CDR3aa: CASSLSSLNTGELFF

v_gene: TRBV6-1
abundance: few
j_gene: TRBJ1-2
d_gene: -
len: 12
CDR3nt: TGTGCCAGCAGTGACCTGGGGTATGGCTACACCTTC
CDR3aa: CASSDLGYGYTF

v_gene: TRBV15
abundance: -
j_gene: TRBJ1-2
d_gene: -
len: 14
CDR3nt: TGTGCCACCAGCACCTGGAAAACGAACTATGGCTACACCTTC
CDR3aa: CATSTWKTNYGYTF

v_gene: TRBV28
abundance: -
j_gene: TRBJ1-5
d_gene: -
len: 12
CDR3nt: TGTGCCAGCAAAGATAGCAATCAGCCCCAGCATTTT
CDR3aa: CASKDSNQPQHF

v_gene: TRBV7-9
abundance: -
j_gene: TRBJ2-2
d_gene: -
len: 16
CDR3nt: TGTGCCAGCAGCTCCCGGGACTTGCAGAACACCGGGGAGCTGTTTTTT
CDR3aa: CASSSRDLQNTGELFF

v_gene: TRBV30
abundance: few
j_gene: TRBJ1-5
d_gene: -
len: 13
CDR3nt: TGTGCCTGGAGCCCCCAAGGGCCTCAGCCCCAGCATTTT
CDR3aa: CAWSPQGPQPQHF

v_gene: TRBV9
abundance: -
j_gene: TRBJ2-7
d_gene: -
len: 16
CDR3nt: TGTGCCAGCAGCGTACGGGCGGATGCCGGGGACTACGAGCAGTACTTC
CDR3aa: CASSVRADAGDYEQYF

v_gene: TRBV19
abundance: -
j_gene: TRBJ2-2
d_gene: -
len: 14
CDR3nt: TGTGCCAGTATATCACAGCGGGACACCGGGGAGCTGTTTTTT
CDR3aa: CASISQRDTGELFF

v_gene: TRBV5-4
abundance: -
j_gene: TRBJ2-2
d_gene: -
len: 16
CDR3nt: TGTGCCAGCAGCTTGTTCAGTAGGGGAGACACCGGGGAGCTGTTTTTT
CDR3aa: CASSLFSRGDTGELFF

v_gene: TRBV6-5
abundance: -
j_gene: TRBJ2-7
d_gene: -
len: 12
CDR3nt: TGTGCCAGCAGTACTGGACACTACGAGCAGTACTTC
CDR3aa: CASSTGHYEQYF

v_gene: TRBV9
abundance: -
j_gene: TRBJ2-3
d_gene: TRBD1
len: 15
CDR3nt: TGTGCCAGCAGCGTAGCAGGGGGAGCACCAGATACGCAGTATTTT
CDR3aa: CASSVAGGAPDTQYF

v_gene: TRBV2
abundance: -
j_gene: TRBJ1-5
d_gene: TRBD1
len: 15
CDR3nt: TGTGCCAGCAGTGGAGGACAGGGAAGCAATCAGCCCCAGCATTTT
CDR3aa: CASSGGQGSNQPQHF

v_gene: TRBV9
abundance: -
j_gene: TRBJ2-2
d_gene: TRBD2
len: 18
CDR3nt: TGTGCCAGCAGCGTAGTCGGACTAGCGGGGTCGGGCACCGGGGAGCTGTTTTTT
CDR3aa: CASSVVGLAGSGTGELFF

v_gene: TRBV30
abundance: once
j_gene: TRBJ2-1
d_gene: -
len: 13
CDR3nt: TGTGCCTGGAGTGTACGCCCCGAAGGTGAGCAGTTCTTC
CDR3aa: CAWSVRPEGEQFF

v_gene: TRBV10-3
abundance: -
j_gene: TRBJ2-3
d_gene: -
len: 13
CDR3nt: TGTGCCATCTTTGCGGTGGGCACAGATACGCAGTATTTT
CDR3aa: CAIFAVGTDTQYF

v_gene: TRBV6-1
abundance: -
j_gene: TRBJ1-2
d_gene: -
len: 13
CDR3nt: TGTGCCAGCAGTGAGGGCAGGGACTATGGCTACACCTTC
CDR3aa: CASSEGRDYGYTF

v_gene: TRBV18
abundance: -
j_gene: TRBJ2-1
d_gene: TRBD2
len: 16
CDR3nt: TGTGCCAGCTCACCGCTAGCGGGAGAGTTATCCAATGAGCAGTTCTTC
CDR3aa: CASSPLAGELSNEQFF

v_gene: TRBV6-5
abundance: -
j_gene: TRBJ2-2
d_gene: -
len: 15
CDR3nt: TGTGCCAGCAGCCCACGGACGGGTGGGACCGGGGAGCTGTTTTTT
CDR3aa: CASSPRTGGTGELFF

v_gene: TRBV11-2
abundance: -
j_gene: TRBJ1-3
d_gene: TRBD1
len: 15
CDR3nt: TGTGCCAGCAGCTTATATGGGGACAGGACGAACACCATATATTTT
CDR3aa: CASSLYGDRTNTIYF

v_gene: TRBV29-1
abundance: -
j_gene: TRBJ2-5
d_gene: -
len: 10
CDR3nt: TGCAGCGTCGCCGGCGAGACCCAGTACTTC
CDR3aa: CSVAGETQYF

v_gene: TRBV2
abundance: -
j_gene: TRBJ1-4
d_gene: -
len: 14
CDR3nt: TGTGCCAGCAACAGGGACGGGTCTAATGAAAAACTGTTTTTT
CDR3aa: CASNRDGSNEKLFF

v_gene: TRBV19
abundance: -
j_gene: TRBJ1-5
d_gene: -
len: 16
CDR3nt: TGTGCCAGTAGTATAATTGGACAACTTAGCAATCAGCCCCAGCATTTT
CDR3aa: CASSIIGQLSNQPQHF

v_gene: TRBV7-2
abundance: once
j_gene: TRBJ2-7
d_gene: -
len: 12
CDR3nt: TGTGCCAGCAGCTCGACGTATAGCGAGCAGTACTTC
CDR3aa: CASSSTYSEQYF

v_gene: TRBV19
abundance: -
j_gene: TRBJ1-1
d_gene: -
len: 14
CDR3nt: TGTGCCAGTAGTATCTCCGGAGGGACCACTGAAGCTTTCTTT
CDR3aa: CASSISGGTTEAFF

v_gene: TRBV19
abundance: -
j_gene: TRBJ2-2
d_gene: -
len: 15
CDR3nt: TGTGCCAGTAGTAGCCGGGACATTCGAACCGGGGAGCTGTTTTTT
CDR3aa: CASSSRDIRTGELFF

v_gene: TRBV9
abundance: -
j_gene: TRBJ2-3
d_gene: TRBD1
len: 16
CDR3nt: TGTGCCAGCAGCATAGCAGGGGGCCGTAGCACAGATACGCAGTATTTT
CDR3aa: CASSIAGGRSTDTQYF

v_gene: TRBV5-4
abundance: -
j_gene: TRBJ2-7
d_gene: -
len: 14
CDR3nt: TGTGCCAGCAGCCCCGTTGGGGGGAACTACGAGCAGTACTTC
CDR3aa: CASSPVGGNYEQYF

v_gene: TRBV2
abundance: -
j_gene: TRBJ1-4
d_gene: -
len: 14
CDR3nt: TGTGCCAGCAGTGTGACACAGACAAATGAAAAACTGTTTTTT
CDR3aa: CASSVTQTNEKLFF

v_gene: TRBV5-1
abundance: -
j_gene: TRBJ2-1
d_gene: -
len: 16
CDR3nt: TGCGCCAGCAGCTTGGATGCCCTCCGGCTCGACAATGAGCAGTTCTTC
CDR3aa: CASSLDALRLDNEQFF

v_gene: TRBV19
abundance: once
j_gene: TRBJ2-7
d_gene: -
len: 15
CDR3nt: TGTGCCAGTAGGTCAAGTTTCAAGAGCTCCTACGAGCAGTACTTC
CDR3aa: CASRSSFKSSYEQYF

v_gene: TRBV19
abundance: -
j_gene: TRBJ1-1
d_gene: -
len: 13
CDR3nt: TGTGCCAGTAGGCCCGGGGTCGGCACTGAAGCTTTCTTT
CDR3aa: CASRPGVGTEAFF

v_gene: TRBV11-2
abundance: -
j_gene: TRBJ2-3
d_gene: -
len: 16
CDR3nt: TGTGCCAGCAGCTTAGTTCCCGGGAGTCTCACAGATACGCAGTATTTT
CDR3aa: CASSLVPGSLTDTQYF

v_gene: TRBV7-2
abundance: -
j_gene: TRBJ1-3
d_gene: TRBD1
len: 13
CDR3nt: TGTGCCAGCAGTTGGGACAGAGGAAACACCATATATTTT
CDR3aa: CASSWDRGNTIYF

v_gene: TRBV6-1
abundance: -
j_gene: TRBJ2-1
d_gene: TRBD2
len: 18
CDR3nt: TGTGCCAGCAGTGGACTAGCGGGGGGCCTGAGCTCCTACAATGAGCAGTTCTTC
CDR3aa: CASSGLAGGLSSYNEQFF

v_gene: TRBV9
abundance: -
j_gene: TRBJ1-1
d_gene: -
len: 16
CDR3nt: TGTGCCAGCAGCGTAGGAGGGGGGGTGTCGAACACTGAAGCTTTCTTT
CDR3aa: CASSVGGGVSNTEAFF

v_gene: TRBV5-1
abundance: once
j_gene: TRBJ2-7
d_gene: TRBD2
len: 16
CDR3nt: TGCGCCAGCAGCTTGGCCGCACTAGCGGGCTCCTACGAGCAGTACTTC
CDR3aa: CASSLAALAGSYEQYF

v_gene: TRBV18
abundance: -
j_gene: TRBJ1-5
d_gene: TRBD1
len: 16
CDR3nt: TGTGCCAGCTCACCGTTAGACAGGGGGCCAAATCAGCCCCAGCATTTT
CDR3aa: CASSPLDRGPNQPQHF

v_gene: TRBV7-8
abundance: -
j_gene: TRBJ2-7
d_gene: -
len: 13
CDR3nt: TGTGCCAGCCTACCGCCTGGAGGGAGTGAGCAGTACTTC
CDR3aa: CASLPPGGSEQYF

v_gene: TRBV7-2
abundance: -
j_gene: TRBJ2-7
d_gene: TRBD2
len: 14
CDR3nt: TGTGCCAGCAGCCGTAGCGGGACCTCCTACGAGCAGTACTTC
CDR3aa: CASSRSGTSYEQYF